The clone carrying this T cell receptor (beta chain) appeared many times. Its antigen is not known. The data were taken from a study of response to subunit inactivated influenza vaccine. TCRdb passed the RT-PCR reads through MiXCR, listing each CDR3 protein once. Of hundreds of thousands of distinct CDR3 sequences listed, 9.5% to 13% are singletons. Germline assignment: CDR1 KGHDR and CDR2 SFDVKD. CDR3 size: 17 residues. V lost 4 bases to trimming and J lost 0 bases; unmatched junction nucleotides: 5. Findings and caveats of the study: Authors suggested seasonal influenza vaccinations each recruit few new T cells.

V usage is TRBV24-1 and J usage is TRBJ2-3, with TRBD2 identical over 11 bases. This TCR came from a man between 50 and 59 years old who received an inactivated influenza vaccine. Material: PBMCs from blood, obtained about 40 days after vaccination. CDR3 region: CATSEDGLAGSTDTQYF. The CDR3 DNA sequence: TGTGCCACCAGTGAAGATGGACTAGCGGGTAGCACAGATACGCAGTATTTT.